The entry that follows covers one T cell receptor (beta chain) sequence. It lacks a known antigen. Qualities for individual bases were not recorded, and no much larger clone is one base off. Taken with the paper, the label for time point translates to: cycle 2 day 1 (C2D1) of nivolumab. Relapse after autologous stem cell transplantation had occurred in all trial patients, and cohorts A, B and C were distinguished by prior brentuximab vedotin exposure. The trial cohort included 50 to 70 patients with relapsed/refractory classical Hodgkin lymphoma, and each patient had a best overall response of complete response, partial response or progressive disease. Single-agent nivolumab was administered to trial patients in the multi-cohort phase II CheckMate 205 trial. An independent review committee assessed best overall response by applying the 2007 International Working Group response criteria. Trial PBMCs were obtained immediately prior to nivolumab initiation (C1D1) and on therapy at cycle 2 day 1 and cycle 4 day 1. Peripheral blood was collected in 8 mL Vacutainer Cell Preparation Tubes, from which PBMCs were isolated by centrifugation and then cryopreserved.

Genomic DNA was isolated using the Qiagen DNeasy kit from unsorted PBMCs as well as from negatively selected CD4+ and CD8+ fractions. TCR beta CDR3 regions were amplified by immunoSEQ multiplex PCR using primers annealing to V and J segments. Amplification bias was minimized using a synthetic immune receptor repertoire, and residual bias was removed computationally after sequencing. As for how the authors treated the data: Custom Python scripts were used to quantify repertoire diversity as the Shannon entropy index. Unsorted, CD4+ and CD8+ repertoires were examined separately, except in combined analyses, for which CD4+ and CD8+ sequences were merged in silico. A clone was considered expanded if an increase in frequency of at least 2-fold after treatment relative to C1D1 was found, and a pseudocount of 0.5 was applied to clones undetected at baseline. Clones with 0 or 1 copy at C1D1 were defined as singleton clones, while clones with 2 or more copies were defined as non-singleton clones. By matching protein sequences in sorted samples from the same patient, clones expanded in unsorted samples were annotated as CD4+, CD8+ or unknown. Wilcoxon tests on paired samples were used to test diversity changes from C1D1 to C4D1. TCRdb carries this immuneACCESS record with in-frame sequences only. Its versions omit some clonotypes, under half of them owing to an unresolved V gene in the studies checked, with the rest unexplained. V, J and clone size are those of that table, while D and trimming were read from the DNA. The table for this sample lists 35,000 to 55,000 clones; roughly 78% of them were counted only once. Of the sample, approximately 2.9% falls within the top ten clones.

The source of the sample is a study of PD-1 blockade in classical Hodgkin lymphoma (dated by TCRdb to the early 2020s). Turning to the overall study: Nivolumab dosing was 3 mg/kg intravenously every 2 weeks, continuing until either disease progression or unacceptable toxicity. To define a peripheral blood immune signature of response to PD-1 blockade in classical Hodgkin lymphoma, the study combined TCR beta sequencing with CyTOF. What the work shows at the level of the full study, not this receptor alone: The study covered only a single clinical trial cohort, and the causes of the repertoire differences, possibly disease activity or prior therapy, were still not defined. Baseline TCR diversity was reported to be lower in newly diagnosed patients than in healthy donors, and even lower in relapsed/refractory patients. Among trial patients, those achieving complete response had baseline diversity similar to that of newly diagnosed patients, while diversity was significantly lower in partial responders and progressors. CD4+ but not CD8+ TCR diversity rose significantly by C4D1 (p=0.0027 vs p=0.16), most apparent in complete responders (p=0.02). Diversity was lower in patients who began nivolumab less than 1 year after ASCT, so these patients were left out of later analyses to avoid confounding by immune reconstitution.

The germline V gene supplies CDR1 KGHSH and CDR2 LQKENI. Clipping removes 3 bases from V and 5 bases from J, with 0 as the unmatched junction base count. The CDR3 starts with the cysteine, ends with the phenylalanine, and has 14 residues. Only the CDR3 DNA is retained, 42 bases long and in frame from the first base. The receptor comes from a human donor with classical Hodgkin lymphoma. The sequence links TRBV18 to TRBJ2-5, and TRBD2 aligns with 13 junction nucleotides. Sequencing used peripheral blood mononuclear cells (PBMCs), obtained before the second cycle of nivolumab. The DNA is TGTGCCAGCTCACCGGGACTAGCGGGGGAGACCCAGTACTTC. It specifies CASSPGLAGETQYF.